This TCR beta chain was captured by sequencing in a study of blood T cell repertoires in COVID-19. Turning to the study itself: Donors in the United States, Italy and Spain gave samples during acute or convalescent COVID-19.

The repertoire was sequenced with immunoSEQ multiplex PCR; TCRdb's copy has only in-frame clones and lacks some. The table records 130,000 to 150,000 clones, 84% of them present only once. Study members were between about 18 and 100 years old and lived in some 22 US regions. The CDR3 runs 15 residues. Germline values: CDR1 KGHDR, CDR2 SFDVKD. The V gene lost 5 bases and the J gene lost 4 bases, with 15 bases spanning the gap. This chain connects TRBV24-1 to TRBJ2-3; D is perhaps TRBD2 (7 bases). Sequenced material: PBMCs or T cells enriched from blood (not recorded which). The origin of this receptor is a man aged 35 to 55 with acute COVID-19. As DNA, the CDR3 is TGTGCCACCAGTGTCGGGGGGCTAGAATCAGATACGCAGTATTTT. As protein: CATSVGGLESDTQYF.